This TCR beta chain was sequenced in a study of low-dose radiotherapy and immunotherapy resistance in tumors. Study overall: The study gave Cohort 2 1 Gy per fraction every two weeks, totaling 13 Gy over 26 weeks. The patients were given nivolumab 240 mg every two weeks and ipilimumab 1 mg/kg every six weeks, through an intravenous route.

J was trimmed by 1 base and V by 3 bases; bases with no gene match: 4. This CDR3 comprises 15 residues. The germline V gene has CDR1 SNHLY and CDR2 FYNNEI. The sample's time point: before trial treatment. Eligible patients had advanced solid tumors lacking tumor-infiltrating lymphocytes. This clonotype was seen many times. First-strand cDNA relied on TRAV- and TRBV-specific primers spanning alpha and beta chains. TCR amplification involved roughly 21 PCR cycles with a constant-region primer and V-primer adapter. TCRdb fed the reads into MiXCR, producing one record per CDR3 protein. The sample carries 65,000 to 90,000 distinct CDR3 sequences, over 15% recorded once.

This chain connects TRBV2 to TRBJ2-7; 9 bases agree with TRBD1. The source is a male donor with prostate cancer. The specimen was PBMCs, collected before treatment. The CDR3 bases are TGTGCCAGCAGTGATATAGGACAGGGGTCCTACGAGCAGTACTTC. As protein: CASSDIGQGSYEQYF.